The entry that follows covers one T cell receptor (beta chain) sequence. Its cognate antigen is unknown. These data belong to a study of radiation and T cells in renal cell carcinoma. Study-level findings and limits: In blood, top tumor clones expanded by 2 weeks, shrinking by 4.

Germline CDR1 SGHVS, CDR2 FQNEAQ. V was cut by 3 bases and J by 5 bases, with 16 bases left in between. This CDR3 is 15 amino acids long. Stated time point: baseline pretreatment blood. The treatment denotes: 15 Gy SBRT to primary tumor, nephrectomy 4 weeks later. This renal cell carcinoma was of the clear cell type. Assay: immunoSEQ multiplex PCR; the TCRdb copy retains only in-frame clones and omits some. Among about 130,000 clones listed, approximately 91% were seen once. V and J are TRBV7-8 and TRBJ2-5; tentatively, D is TRBD1 (6 bases). The material was blood, obtained from a patient whose treatment included radiotherapy and nephrectomy. This TCR was recovered from a woman aged 45-60 years with renal cell carcinoma. The CDR3 DNA sequence: TGTGCCAGCAGCTTCAGGGGATTCGGAGAGGAGACCCAGTACTTC. This codes for CASSFRGFGEETQYF.